The 3 T cell receptor beta chains reported below all come from one sample, sequenced in a study of response to subunit inactivated influenza vaccine. MiXCR, applied by TCRdb to the RT-PCR reads, yields one record per CDR3 protein. The sample carries 400,000 to 650,000 distinct CDR3 sequences, roughly 7.9% recorded once. Sequenced here: PBMCs from blood, sampled less than 30 months after vaccination. These receptors originate from a man aged 50-75 years who received an inactivated influenza vaccine.

The chain is built from TRBV5-1 and TRBJ2-1; 9 bases match TRBD2. Germline CDR1 and CDR2: SGHRS and YFSETQ. Losses at the gene ends were 4 bases for V and 5 bases for J; bases not matched to a gene: 7. This CDR3 spans 15 amino acids. This CDR3 reads CASSQSGGHNNEQFF. The CDR3 nucleotides read TGCGCCAGCAGCCAGAGCGGGGGGCATAACAATGAGCAGTTCTTC.

The table lists this clonotype with many counts. The chain joins TRBV20-1 to TRBJ2-1, with 11 bases fitting TRBD2. The CDR3 consists of 12 residues. The germline V gene encodes CDR1 DFQATT and CDR2 SNEGSKA (reference sequence). With V trimmed by 6 bases and J by 14 bases, 9 bases remained unmatched. CDR3 sequence: CSASGTSGLKFF. The CDR3 bases are TGCAGTGCGTCCGGGACTAGCGGACTAAAGTTCTTC.

This clonotype was recorded at least ten times. The chain has TRBV15 and TRBJ2-1; D tentatively reads TRBD1 or TRBD2 (6 bases each). CDR3 size: 15 residues. The germline V gene encodes CDR1 LNHNV and CDR2 YYDKDF (reference sequence). Trimming took off 0 bases at V and 5 bases at J, with 11 bases between the two ends. For the CDR3, the DNA is TGTGCCACCAGCAGAGATATGGGGGGCAACAATGAGCAGTTCTTC. Translating gives CATSRDMGGNNEQFF.